The clone carrying this T cell receptor (beta chain) has more than one count but fewer than ten. A single record per CDR3 protein comes from TCRdb applying MiXCR to the reads. The sample gives fewer than 550,000 distinct CDR3 sequences, approximately 30% of which show up once; roughly 13% is in the top ten. Trimming shortened V by 1 base and J by 3 bases, and 12 bases separated the two germline ends. This CDR3 is built from 15 residues. Germline lookup yields CDR1 SGHAT and CDR2 FQNNGV. This sample was taken from a study of T cell repertoires in cytomegalovirus infection. The sequence was obtained from a human donor in good health (CMV status not recorded). Some clones in this sample may be carry-over from other donors' samples. The sequencing input was PBMCs. The chain links TRBV11-2 to TRBJ1-1; no firm D call. The CDR3 bases are TGTGCCAGCAGCTTAGTTCCGACCGACGACACTGAAGCTTTCTTT. This gives the protein CASSLVPTDDTEAFF.